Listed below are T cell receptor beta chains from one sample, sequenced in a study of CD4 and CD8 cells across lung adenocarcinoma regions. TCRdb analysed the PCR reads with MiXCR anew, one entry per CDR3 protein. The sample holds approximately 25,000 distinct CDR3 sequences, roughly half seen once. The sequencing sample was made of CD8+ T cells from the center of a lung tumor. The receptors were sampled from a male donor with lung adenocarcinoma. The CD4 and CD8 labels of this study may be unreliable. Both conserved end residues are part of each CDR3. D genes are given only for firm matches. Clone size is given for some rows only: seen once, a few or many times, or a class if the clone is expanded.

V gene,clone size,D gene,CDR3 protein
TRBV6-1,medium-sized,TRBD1,CASSGDPGTGETQYF
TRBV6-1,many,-,CASRLAEHTGELFF
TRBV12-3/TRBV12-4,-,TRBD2,CASSLSSGHQETQYF
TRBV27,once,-,CASSPAFGTGAQFF
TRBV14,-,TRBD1,CASSRSTGGYNSPLHF
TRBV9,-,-,CGSRGRDNDTQYF
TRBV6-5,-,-,CARGYGAGDPDTQYF
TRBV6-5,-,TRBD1,CASSTDRGLYNEQFF
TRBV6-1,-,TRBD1,CASGGAGTGVGDTQYF
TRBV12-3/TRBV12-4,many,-,CASSTGRYNEQFF
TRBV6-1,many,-,CASSQGRDKAVQYF
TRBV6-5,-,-,CASSYSKMPGKNEQFF
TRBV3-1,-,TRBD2,CASSQDIAGVKNEQFF
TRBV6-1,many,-,CASSQGGNQPQHF
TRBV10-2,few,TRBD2,CASSVASGRTDTQYF
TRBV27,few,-,CASSLDNRDGYTF
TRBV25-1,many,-,CASSFAETQYF
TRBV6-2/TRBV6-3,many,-,CASSFGRYNEQFF
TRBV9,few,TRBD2,CASSGPGLAGGGYNEQFF
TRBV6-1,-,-,CASCIPGADTQYF
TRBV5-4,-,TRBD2,CASSDRAGIYNEQFF
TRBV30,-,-,CAWSTLRPGNIQYF
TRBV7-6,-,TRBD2,CASSSTGTSFSYNAQFF
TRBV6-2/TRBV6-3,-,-,CASSYPGTKINEQFF
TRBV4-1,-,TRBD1,CASSRGTVYGYTF
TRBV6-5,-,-,CASSLGKRAKDTQYF
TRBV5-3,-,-,CARSSGLWGKDTQYF
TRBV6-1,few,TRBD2,CASIRTSGHLGPPEQFF